What follows is one T cell receptor beta chain and its context. There is no known antigen for this receptor. No quality values exist for individual bases; no much larger clone is one base distant. Measured from the cysteine to the phenylalanine, the CDR3 is 13 residues long. Only the CDR3 part of the read is kept: 39 bases, read in frame from the first base. CDR1 is given as SEHNR and CDR2 as FQNEAQ, both from the germline V gene (reference sequence). The junction shows trimming of 3 bases on V and 10 bases on J, plus 15 bases between the germline ends. The cohort consisted of hundreds of healthy bone marrow donors. At the time of sampling, every cohort member was nominally healthy, though immune exposures that went unrecorded were likely present. The donor tested CMV seropositive, placing the donor among the approximately 290 seropositive members of the cohort. A peripheral blood sample was collected from each donor, and TCR beta sequencing was performed on peripheral blood mononuclear cells. The Qiagen DNeasy Blood Extraction Kit was used to extract genomic DNA from the blood cell samples.

The data are from a study of cytomegalovirus exposure and HLA in healthy donors (dated by TCRdb to about 2017). General notes on the study: An earlier analysis of some 600 of the donors reported 250 to 350 Gb of sequence data and roughly 120 million unique TCR beta sequences obtained from roughly 180 million T cells. About 280 gigabases of sequencing data and tens of millions of unique TCR sequences made up an early release that covered approximately 620 HLA-typed donors. Of the roughly 400 genotyped donors, approximately 80% fell in the genetic ancestry cluster associated with self-reported Caucasian donors. The study aimed to test whether cataloging public T cell receptors could reveal signatures of past pathogen exposure. The T cell repertoires of 666 subjects were profiled by immunosequencing and related to cytomegalovirus serostatus. Along with the roughly 670-subject first cohort, a separate validation cohort of over a hundred different subjects was used. High-throughput TCR immunosequencing, statistical association of individual TCRs with disease status, and machine learning were combined to predict cytomegalovirus infection status. A later analysis re-examined previously published TCR beta repertoires from just over 650 donors and added high-resolution HLA genotyping to investigate patterns of TCR occurrence. Rather than using new phenotypic data, the later analysis identified candidate immune exposures from TCR beta sequences and from how often those sequences occurred across donors. To decide whether each TCR beta V gene segment behaved as functional or pseudogenic, an earlier analysis of some 570 of the donors relied on high-throughput TCR beta sequencing. Donor age, sex, ethnicity and CMV serostatus were compiled alongside the repertoire data. A later genetic analysis used genome-wide SNP genotypes for about three fifths of the 666 donors, treating that subset as a discovery cohort. Every repertoire in the discovery cohort had been generated on one and the same sequencing platform. Class I and class II HLA loci were covered by the typing at four-digit resolution. Typing coverage varied by locus: 629-630 donors for A, B, C, DRB1 and DQB1; roughly 520 for DQA1; around 610 for DPA1; some 470 for DPB1. Five DR-DQ haplotypes were handled as single units for association and clustering, since linkage in the cohort was strong. Among about 400 genotyped donors of the cohort, an average of approximately 200,000 unique TCR beta nucleotide sequences was sequenced per donor, of which about 19% were non-productive.

Overall study outcomes, separate from this receptor: In a later analysis, several top co-occurrence clusters were reported to appear linked to parvovirus B19, influenza, CMV and Epstein-Barr virus. According to a later analysis, most CMV-associated TCR beta chains appeared to be HLA-restricted, and the HLA associations seemed to be driven largely by CMV exposure. In the study, around 150 TCR beta chains were listed as associated with cytomegalovirus. The classifier was reported to diagnose cytomegalovirus status with high specificity and sensitivity in both the original cohort and the validation cohort. HLA typing was unavailable for some donors at each locus, so association tests used only the typed subset. A further reported finding was that TCR beta sequences accurately predicted the HLA-A and HLA-B alleles for most subjects in the first cohort. In a later analysis, the rate of TCR association differed among HLA loci, with DRB1 alleles having the most associated TCRs and HLA-C alleles having the fewest. The cohort was sequenced for TCR beta chains only, and without alpha or paired-chain data the features that could be detected were limited. Strong co-occurrence of HLA alleles, especially DR and DQ, made assigning TCR associations to individual alleles difficult. The authors suggested that the approach could potentially be extended to other disease states and immunological phenotypes. About 17 rarely observed V segments, including chromosome 9 orphons, were excluded from the earlier analysis of several hundred of the donors because counts were too low. In an earlier analysis of about 540 of the donors, most TCR beta V segments were observed in productive rearrangements about 87% or about 30% of the time, broadly matching IMGT annotations. A cluster of highly shared sequence variants was judged likely to represent a technical artifact of the sequencing pipeline. A few of the identified cytomegalovirus-associated TCR beta chains were confirmed in vitro to be specific for cytomegalovirus antigens. A later analysis associated approximately 17,000 TCR beta sequences with specific HLA alleles at a false discovery rate of 0.05. In a later genetic analysis, a missense DCLRE1C variant was associated with V-gene and J-gene trimming of TCR beta chains, and the association was replicated in an independent cohort. Linkage disequilibrium might explain the correlated functional status among segregating V segments, but an unknown experimental factor could not be excluded. Some IMGT-functional V segments, including TRBV6-2 and TRBV6-3, could not be told apart with the 87-base-pair reads, so those segments were excluded. Most TCR sequences were seen in very few donors, while some public TCRs were found in many individuals. For the cohort, immune exposure information was limited to CMV serostatus. In a later analysis, HLA-associated TCR beta chains showed more clonal expansion and lower generation probabilities than non-associated chains that were equally common. Sequencing depth was assumed to be roughly uniform across donors in the presence/absence analyses, though that assumption may not hold. Compared with the roughly 670-donor mean, donors in an Asian-associated ancestry cluster had fewer N-insertions in productive TCRs, according to a later genetic analysis.

Receptors were amplified or captured by the immunoSEQ multiplex PCR assay. For the multiplex PCR, a mixture combining 60 forward primers for TCR Vbeta segments and 13 reverse primers for TCR Jbeta segments was used. Amplification of the CDR3 region of rearranged TCR beta genes was performed with a multiplex PCR assay on genomic DNA. The Illumina HiSeq System was used to sequence the amplified TCR beta libraries as 87-base-pair reads. Regarding the original processing steps: Across the roughly 600 repertoires, a later analysis counted 60 million to 90 million unique TCR beta chains, approximately 12 million of which were shared by at least two donors. To remove PCR and sequencing errors, raw reads were error-corrected and collapsed into unique sequences using a nearest-neighbor algorithm that merged closely related sequences. V, D and J gene segments were assigned by aligning CDR3 sequences to IMGT reference sequences. Each retained sequence needed at least a six-nucleotide match to both a V gene segment and a J gene segment. A rearrangement was called productive if the CDR3 had no stop codons and remained in frame with V and J, and every other rearrangement was called non-productive. CDR3 was defined according to IMGT convention as the region running from the second conserved V-encoded cysteine to the conserved J-encoded phenylalanine. Sequences without an unambiguous match to a single V gene segment were excluded from the earlier analysis of over 500 of the donors. In an earlier analysis of a few hundred of the donors, a V segment was called functional when productive rearrangements were above 56.7%, and segregating when the standard deviation between donors exceeded 5%. To diagnose cytomegalovirus status from the catalog of TCR beta chain sequences, a statistical classification framework was built. A later analysis assigned V and J genes by comparing TCR nucleotide sequences with IMGT/GENE-DB human TR gene sequences. A later analysis assigned CDR3 sequences and most-parsimonious VDJ recombination scenarios with the TCRdist pipeline. In a later analysis, each TCR beta chain was defined by its CDR3 amino acid sequence together with its V-gene family, and reads without a unique V-gene family were excluded. As a way to deal with suspected cross-contamination and a sequencing artifact, a later analysis dropped 450 to 600 nucleotide sequences that were highly shared and had low generation probability. For each public chain, a later analysis derived a clonal expansion index from normalized ranks of inferred template counts within each repertoire. In a later analysis, generation probabilities were computed with a VDJ recombination model fitted to out-of-frame rearrangements, and the resulting probabilities were checked against IGoR. Hypergeometric tests were used in a later analysis to score TCR-TCR, TCR-HLA and TCR-CMV co-occurrence, with a repertoire-size bias correction applied to the TCR pairs. False discovery rates were estimated in a later analysis by permuting HLA or CMV assignments 20 times. In a later analysis, co-occurring TCRs were grouped using DBSCAN, with TCRdist sequence similarity added in when clustering inside HLA-allele-positive subsets. For co-occurrence clustering, repertoires with fewer than 30,000 or more than 120,000 public chains were excluded, along with a handful of repertoires with anomalous nucleotide sharing. The source is immuneACCESS, and TCRdb retained only in-frame sequences with V and J called. Part of the clones is not carried over; for the studies checked, unresolved V genes explain less than half of this, and the remainder is unexplained. The V and J calls and clone size are taken from that table; D and trimming were inferred from the DNA. The sample table shows roughly 160,000 clones, and around 77% are seen once. The ten largest account for about 4% of the sample.

The sequenced sample was PBMCs. The chain is encoded by TRBV7-9 joined to TRBJ1-1, with the D segment identity uncertain. This receptor was taken from a man between 25 and 39 years old in good health and CMV-seropositive. The encoded CDR3 is CASSLEGSGLAFF. The nucleotide sequence reads as follows: TGTGCCAGCAGCTTGGAGGGTTCGGGCTTAGCTTTCTTT. Here the CDR3 is joined to the reference TRBV7-9 and TRBJ1-1 genes, and the full variable domain is: DTGVSQNPRHKITKRGQNVTFRCDPISEHNRLYWYRQTLGQGPEFLTYFQNEAQLEKSRLLSDRFSAERPKGSFSTLEIQRTEQGDSAMYLCASSLEGSGLAFFGQGTRLTVV.